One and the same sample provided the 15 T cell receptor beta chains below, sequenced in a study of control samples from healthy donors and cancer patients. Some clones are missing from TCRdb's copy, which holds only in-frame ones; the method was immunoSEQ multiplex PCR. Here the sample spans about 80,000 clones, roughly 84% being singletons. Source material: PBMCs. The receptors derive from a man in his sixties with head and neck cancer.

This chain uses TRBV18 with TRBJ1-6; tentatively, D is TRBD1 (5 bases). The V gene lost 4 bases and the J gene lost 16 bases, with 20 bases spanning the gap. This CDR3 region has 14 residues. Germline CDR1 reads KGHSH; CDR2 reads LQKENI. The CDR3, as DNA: TGTGCCAGCTCACTCCCCGTAAGGACACCTAAACTCCACTTT. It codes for CASSLPVRTPKLHF.

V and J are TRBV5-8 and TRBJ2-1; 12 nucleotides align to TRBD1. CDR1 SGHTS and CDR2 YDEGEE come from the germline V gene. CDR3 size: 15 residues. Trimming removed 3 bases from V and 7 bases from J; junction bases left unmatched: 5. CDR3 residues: CASSSGTGGQNEQFF. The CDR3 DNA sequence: TGTGCCAGCAGCTCCGGGACAGGGGGCCAGAATGAGCAGTTCTTC.

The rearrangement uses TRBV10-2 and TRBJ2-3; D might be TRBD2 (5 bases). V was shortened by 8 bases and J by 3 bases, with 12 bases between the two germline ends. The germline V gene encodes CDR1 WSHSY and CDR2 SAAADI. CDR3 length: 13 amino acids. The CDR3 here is CASSVGETDTQYF. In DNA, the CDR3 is TGCGCCAGCTCCGTCGGGGAGACAGATACGCAGTATTTT.

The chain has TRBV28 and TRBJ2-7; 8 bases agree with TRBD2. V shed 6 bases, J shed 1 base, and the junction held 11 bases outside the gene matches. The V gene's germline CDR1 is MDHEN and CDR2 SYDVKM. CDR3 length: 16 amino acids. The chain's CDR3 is CASSSYRAGGSYEQYF. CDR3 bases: TGTGCCAGCAGCTCTTATAGGGCGGGAGGATCCTACGAGCAGTACTTC.

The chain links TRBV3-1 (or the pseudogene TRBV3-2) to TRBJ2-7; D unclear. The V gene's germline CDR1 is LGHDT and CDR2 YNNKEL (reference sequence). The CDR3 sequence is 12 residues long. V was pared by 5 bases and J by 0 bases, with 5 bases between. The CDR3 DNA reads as TGTGCCAGCAGCGCCTACTCCTACGAGCAGTACTTC. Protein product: CASSAYSYEQYF.

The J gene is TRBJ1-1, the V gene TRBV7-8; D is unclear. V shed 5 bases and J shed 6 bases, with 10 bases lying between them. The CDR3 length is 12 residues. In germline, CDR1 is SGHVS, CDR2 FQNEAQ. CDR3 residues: CASSPGFAEAFF. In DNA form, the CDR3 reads TGTGCCAGCAGCCCCGGGTTCGCTGAAGCTTTCTTT.

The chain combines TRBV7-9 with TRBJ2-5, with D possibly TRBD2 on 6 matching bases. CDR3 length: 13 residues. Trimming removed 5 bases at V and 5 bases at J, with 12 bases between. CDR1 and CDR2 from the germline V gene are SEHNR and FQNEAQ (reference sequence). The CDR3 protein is CASSTGGQETQYF. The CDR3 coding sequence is TGTGCCAGCAGCACCGGGGGTCAGGAGACCCAGTACTTC.

CDR3 coding DNA: TGTGCCAGCAGCCCGCAGGGGGATGAAAAACTGTTTTTT. Translation gives CASSPQGDEKLFF. The genes are TRBV5-4 and TRBJ1-4, with TRBD1 matching over 7 bases. Germline CDR1 SGHNT, CDR2 YYREEE (reference sequence). With V trimmed by 4 bases and J by 6 bases, 3 bases remained unmatched. The CDR3 totals 13 residues.

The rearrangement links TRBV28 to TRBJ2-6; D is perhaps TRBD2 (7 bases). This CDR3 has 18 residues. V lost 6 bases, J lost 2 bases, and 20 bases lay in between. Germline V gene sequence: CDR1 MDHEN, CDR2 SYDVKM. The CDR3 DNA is TGTGCCAGCAGCAAATGGGGGGGCGTGGGTCCTGGGGCCAACGTCCTGACTTTC. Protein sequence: CASSKWGGVGPGANVLTF.

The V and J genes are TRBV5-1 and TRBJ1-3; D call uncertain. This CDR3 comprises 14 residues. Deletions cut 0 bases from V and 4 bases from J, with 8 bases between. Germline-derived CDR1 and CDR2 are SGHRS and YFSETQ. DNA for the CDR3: TGCGCCAGCAGCTTGGGAGTTTCGGGAAACACCATATATTTT. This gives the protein CASSLGVSGNTIYF.

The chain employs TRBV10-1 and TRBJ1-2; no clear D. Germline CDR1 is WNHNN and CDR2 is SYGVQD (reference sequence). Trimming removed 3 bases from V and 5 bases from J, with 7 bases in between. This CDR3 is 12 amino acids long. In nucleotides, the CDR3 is TGCGCCAGCAGTGATTCGCCTTATGGCTACACCTTC. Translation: CASSDSPYGYTF.

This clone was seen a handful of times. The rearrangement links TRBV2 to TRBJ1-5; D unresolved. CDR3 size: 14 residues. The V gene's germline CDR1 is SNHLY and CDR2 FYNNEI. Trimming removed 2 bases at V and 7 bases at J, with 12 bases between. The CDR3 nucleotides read TGTGCCAGCAGTGAAATGGTCTCTGGGCAGCCCCAGCATTTT. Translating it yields CASSEMVSGQPQHF.

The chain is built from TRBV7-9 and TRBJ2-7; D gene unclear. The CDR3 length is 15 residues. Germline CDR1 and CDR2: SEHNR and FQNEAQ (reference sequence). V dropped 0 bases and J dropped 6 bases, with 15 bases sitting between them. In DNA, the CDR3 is TGTGCCAGCAGCTTAGCGTATCGGCCGGCAGGCGAGCAGTACTTC. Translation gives CASSLAYRPAGEQYF. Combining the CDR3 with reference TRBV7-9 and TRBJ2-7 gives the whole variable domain DTGVSQNPRHKITKRGQNVTFRCDPISEHNRLYWYRQTLGQGPEFLTYFQNEAQLEKSRLLSDRFSAERPKGSFSTLEIQRTEQGDSAMYLCASSLAYRPAGEQYFGPGTRLTVT.

CDR3 region: CASSFQSDRNTEAFF. CDR3 DNA sequence: TGTGCCAGCAGCTTCCAATCCGATCGGAACACTGAAGCTTTCTTT. The chain carries TRBV7-2 and TRBJ1-1; D gene ambiguous. Per germline, CDR1 SGHTA and CDR2 FQGNSA. The ends were cut back, 3 bases at V and 1 base at J, with 12 bases in the middle. The length of the CDR3 is 15 residues. The full variable domain, in which reference TRBV7-2 and TRBJ1-1 provide the parts outside the CDR3, is GAGVSQSPSNKVTEKGKDVELRCDPISGHTALYWYRQSLGQGLEFLIYFQGNSAPDKSGLPSDRFSAERTGGSVSTLTIQRTQQEDSAVYLCASSFQSDRNTEAFFGQGTRLTVV.

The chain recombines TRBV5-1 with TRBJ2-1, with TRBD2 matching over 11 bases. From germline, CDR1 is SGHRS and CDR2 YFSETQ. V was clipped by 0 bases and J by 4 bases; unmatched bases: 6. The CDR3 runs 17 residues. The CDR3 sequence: CASSLAPTSGTYNEQFF. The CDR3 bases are TGCGCCAGCAGCTTGGCCCCGACTAGCGGGACTTACAATGAGCAGTTCTTC.